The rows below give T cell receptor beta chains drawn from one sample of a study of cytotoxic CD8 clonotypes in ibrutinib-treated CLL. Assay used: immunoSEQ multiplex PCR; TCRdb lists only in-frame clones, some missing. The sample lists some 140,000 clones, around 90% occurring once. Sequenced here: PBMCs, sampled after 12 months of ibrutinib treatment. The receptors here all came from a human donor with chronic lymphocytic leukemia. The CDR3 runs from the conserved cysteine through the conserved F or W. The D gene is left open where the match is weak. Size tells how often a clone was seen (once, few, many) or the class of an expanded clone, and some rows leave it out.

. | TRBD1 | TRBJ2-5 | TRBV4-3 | TGCGCCAGCAGCCAAGATTTAGCTAAAGGACAGGGCTTTTTGGAGACCCAGTACTTC | CASSQDLAKGQGFLETQYF
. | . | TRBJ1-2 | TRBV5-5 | TGTGCCAGCAGCTTGGGACAGAAGCTAAACTATGGCTACACCTTC | CASSLGQKLNYGYTF
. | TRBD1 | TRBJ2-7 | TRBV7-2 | TGTGCCAGCAGCTTAGCGGGACAGGGCAACCACGAGCAGTACTTC | CASSLAGQGNHEQYF
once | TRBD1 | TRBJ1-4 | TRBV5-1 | TGCGCCAGCAGGTCGGGACAGCGATCTAATGAAAAACTGTTTTTT | CASRSGQRSNEKLFF
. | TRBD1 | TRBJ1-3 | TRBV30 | TGTGCCTGGAGCCCACTGGTCCAGGGGGATGGAAACACCATATATTTT | CAWSPLVQGDGNTIYF
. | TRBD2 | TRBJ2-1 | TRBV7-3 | TGTGCCAGCAGCTTAGGGAGTCTAGCGGGGGCAGCGGAGCAGTTCTTC | CASSLGSLAGAAEQFF
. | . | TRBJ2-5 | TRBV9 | TGTGCCAGCAGCGTAAATCGGACCCAGTACTTC | CASSVNRTQYF
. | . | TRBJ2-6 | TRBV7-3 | TGTGCCAGCAGCTTAGGAGGGGGATCGGCCAACGTCCTGACTTTC | CASSLGGGSANVLTF
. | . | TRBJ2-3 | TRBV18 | TGTGCCAGCTCACCAGGGACTACAGGGTTGGATACGCAGTATTTT | CASSPGTTGLDTQYF
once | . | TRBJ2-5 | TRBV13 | TGTGCCAGCAGCCCCGAGCGGGTGGAGACCCAGTACTTC | CASSPERVETQYF
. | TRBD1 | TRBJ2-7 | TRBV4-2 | TGTGCCAGCAGCCAAGGGCTCGGACAGGGGTACCACGAGCAGTACTTC | CASSQGLGQGYHEQYF
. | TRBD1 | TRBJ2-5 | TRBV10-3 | TGTGCCATCAGTGATCTAACAGGGGCAGAGACCCAGTACTTC | CAISDLTGAETQYF
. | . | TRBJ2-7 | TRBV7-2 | TGTGCCAGCAGCTTAGGCGGGTCAAGCTCCTACGAGCAGTACTTC | CASSLGGSSSYEQYF
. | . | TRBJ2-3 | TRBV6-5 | TGTGCCAGCAGTTACATCCCCGGGGGCGATACGCAGTATTTT | CASSYIPGGDTQYF
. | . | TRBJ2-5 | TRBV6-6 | TGTGCCAGCAGTCCCGACAGGACTCAAGAGACCCAGTACTTC | CASSPDRTQETQYF
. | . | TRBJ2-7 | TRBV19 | TGTGCCAGTAGCAGCCAGCAGTTCTACGAGCAGTACTTC | CASSSQQFYEQYF
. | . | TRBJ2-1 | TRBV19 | TGTGCCAGTAGTATGGGTAGCAGGGATGAGCAGTTCTTC | CASSMGSRDEQFF
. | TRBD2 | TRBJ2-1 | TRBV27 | TGTGCCAGCAGTGAAGTAGCGGGACTTACACCCCCATCTGTAAATGAGCAGTTCTTC | CASSEVAGLTPPSVNEQFF